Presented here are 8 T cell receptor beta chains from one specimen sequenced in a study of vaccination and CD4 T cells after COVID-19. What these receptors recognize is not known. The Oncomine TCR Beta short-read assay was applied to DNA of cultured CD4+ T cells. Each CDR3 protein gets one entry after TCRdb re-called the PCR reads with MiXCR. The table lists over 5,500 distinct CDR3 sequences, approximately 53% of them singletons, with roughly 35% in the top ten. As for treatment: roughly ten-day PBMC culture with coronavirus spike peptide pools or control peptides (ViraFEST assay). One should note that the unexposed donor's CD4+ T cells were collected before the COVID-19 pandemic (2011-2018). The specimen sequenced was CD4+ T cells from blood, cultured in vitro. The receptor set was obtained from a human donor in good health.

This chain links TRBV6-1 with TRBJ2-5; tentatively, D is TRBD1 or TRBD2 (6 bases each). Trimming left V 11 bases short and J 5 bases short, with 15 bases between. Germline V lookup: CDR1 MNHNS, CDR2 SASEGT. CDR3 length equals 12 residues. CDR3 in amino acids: CASGGRLETQYF. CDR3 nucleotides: TGTGCCTCCGGGGGCAGGCTTGAGACCCAGTACTTC.

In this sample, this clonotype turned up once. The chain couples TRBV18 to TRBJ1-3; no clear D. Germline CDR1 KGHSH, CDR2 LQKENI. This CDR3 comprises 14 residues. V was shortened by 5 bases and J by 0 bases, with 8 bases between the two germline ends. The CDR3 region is CASSSPNSGNTIYF. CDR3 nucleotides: TGTGCCAGCTCATCGCCCAACTCTGGAAACACCATATATTTT.

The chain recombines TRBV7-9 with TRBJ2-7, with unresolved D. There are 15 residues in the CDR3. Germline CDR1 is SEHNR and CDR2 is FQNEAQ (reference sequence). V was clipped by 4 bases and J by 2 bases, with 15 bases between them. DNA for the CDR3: TGTGCCAGCAGCTCTCGACTGGATACCACCTACGAGCAGTACTTC. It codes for CASSSRLDTTYEQYF.

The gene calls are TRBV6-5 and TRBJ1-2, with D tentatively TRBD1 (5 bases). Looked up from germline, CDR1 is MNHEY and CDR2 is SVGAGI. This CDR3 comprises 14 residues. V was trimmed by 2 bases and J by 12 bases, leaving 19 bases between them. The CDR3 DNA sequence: TGTGCCAGCAGTTACCAGGCTGGGGTGGGGGGAAACACCTTC. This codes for CASSYQAGVGGNTF.

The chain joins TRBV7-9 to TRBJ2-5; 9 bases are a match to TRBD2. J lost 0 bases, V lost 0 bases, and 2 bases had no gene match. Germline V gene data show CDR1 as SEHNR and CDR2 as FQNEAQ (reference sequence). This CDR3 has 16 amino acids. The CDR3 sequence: CASSLARGGYQETQYF. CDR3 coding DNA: TGTGCCAGCAGCTTAGCGCGGGGGGGATACCAAGAGACCCAGTACTTC.

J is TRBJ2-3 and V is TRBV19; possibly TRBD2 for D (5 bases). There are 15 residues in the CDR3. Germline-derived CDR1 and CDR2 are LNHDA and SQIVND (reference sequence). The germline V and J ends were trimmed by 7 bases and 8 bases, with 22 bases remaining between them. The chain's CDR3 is CASMRGRGYLGTQYF. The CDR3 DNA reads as TGTGCCAGTATGAGAGGGCGAGGCTATCTAGGTACGCAGTATTTT.

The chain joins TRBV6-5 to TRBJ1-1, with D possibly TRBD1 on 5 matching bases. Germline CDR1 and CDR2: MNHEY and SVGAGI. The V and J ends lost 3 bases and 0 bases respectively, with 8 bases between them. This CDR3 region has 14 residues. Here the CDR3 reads CASSYRGVNTEAFF. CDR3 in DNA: TGTGCCAGCAGTTATCGGGGGGTGAACACTGAAGCTTTCTTT.

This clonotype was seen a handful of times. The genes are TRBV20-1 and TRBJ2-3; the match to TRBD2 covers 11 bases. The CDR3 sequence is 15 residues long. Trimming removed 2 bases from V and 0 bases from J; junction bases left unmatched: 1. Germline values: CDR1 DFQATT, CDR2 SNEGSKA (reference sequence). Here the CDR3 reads CSARLAGGSTDTQYF. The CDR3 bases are TGCAGTGCTAGACTAGCGGGGGGCAGCACAGATACGCAGTATTTT.